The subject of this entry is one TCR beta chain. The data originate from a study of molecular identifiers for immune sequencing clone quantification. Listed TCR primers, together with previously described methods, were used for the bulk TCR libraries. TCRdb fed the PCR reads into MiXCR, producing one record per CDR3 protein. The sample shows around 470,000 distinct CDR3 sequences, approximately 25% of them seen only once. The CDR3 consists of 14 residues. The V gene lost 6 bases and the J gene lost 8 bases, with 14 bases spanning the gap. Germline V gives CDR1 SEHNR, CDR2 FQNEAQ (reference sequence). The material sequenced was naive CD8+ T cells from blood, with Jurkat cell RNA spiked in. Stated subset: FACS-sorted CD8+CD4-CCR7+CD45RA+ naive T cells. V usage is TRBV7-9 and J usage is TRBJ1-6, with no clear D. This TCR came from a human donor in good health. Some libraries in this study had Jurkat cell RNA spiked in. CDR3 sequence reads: CASSSDGIYSPLHF. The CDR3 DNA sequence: TGTGCCAGCAGTTCCGACGGAATTTATTCACCCCTCCACTTT.